The present T cell receptor beta chain was sequenced within a study of identical twins. This clonotype was detected ten times or more. The antigen remains undetermined. Study-level results: These conclusions were based on statistical analysis (cross-sectional, not following the same donors). Models predicted too little out-of-frame TCR alpha sharing in monozygotic twins.

The V gene's germline CDR1 is LGHNA and CDR2 YSLEER. V lost 4 bases, J lost 5 bases, and 5 bases stayed unmatched. The CDR3 is made up of 16 amino acids. TCRdb ran MiXCR on the 5' RACE reads and lists one entry per CDR3 protein. Of about 220,000 distinct CDR3 sequences listed, 5% to 7% are singletons. The same sample was also used in a study of T cells expressing NK-cell markers. That source adds: HCMV seropositivity characterized seven of the eight sequenced donors, and seronegativity one.

The chain joins TRBV4-3 to TRBJ2-1, with 13 positions matching TRBD2. The sequence was obtained from a woman younger than 30 in good health. Sequencing input: CD8+ T cells sorted from blood. The CDR3 spells CASSPGLAGVDNEQFF. The CDR3 DNA sequence: TGCGCCAGCAGCCCCGGACTAGCGGGAGTCGACAATGAGCAGTTCTTC.